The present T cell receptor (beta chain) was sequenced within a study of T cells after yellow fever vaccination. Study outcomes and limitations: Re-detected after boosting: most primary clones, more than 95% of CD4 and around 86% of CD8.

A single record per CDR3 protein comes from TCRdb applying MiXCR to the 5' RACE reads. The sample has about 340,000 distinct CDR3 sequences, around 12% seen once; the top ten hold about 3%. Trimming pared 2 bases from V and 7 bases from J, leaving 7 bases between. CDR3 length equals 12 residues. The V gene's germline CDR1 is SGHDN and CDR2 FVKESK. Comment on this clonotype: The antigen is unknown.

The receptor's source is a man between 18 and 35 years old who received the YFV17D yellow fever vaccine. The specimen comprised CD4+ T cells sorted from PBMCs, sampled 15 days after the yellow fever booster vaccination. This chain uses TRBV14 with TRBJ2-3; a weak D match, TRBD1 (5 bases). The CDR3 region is CASSQLGHTQYF. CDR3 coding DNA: TGTGCCAGCAGCCAATTGGGGCATACGCAGTATTTT.